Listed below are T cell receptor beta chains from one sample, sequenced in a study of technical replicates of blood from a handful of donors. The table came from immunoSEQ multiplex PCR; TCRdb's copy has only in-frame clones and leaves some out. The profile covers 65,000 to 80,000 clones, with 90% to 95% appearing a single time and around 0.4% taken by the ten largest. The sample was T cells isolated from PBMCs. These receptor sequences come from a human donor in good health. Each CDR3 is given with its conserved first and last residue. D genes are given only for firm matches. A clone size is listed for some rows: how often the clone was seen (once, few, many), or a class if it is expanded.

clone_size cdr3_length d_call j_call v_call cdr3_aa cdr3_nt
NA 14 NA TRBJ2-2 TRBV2 CASLGGGGTGELFF TGTGCCAGCCTAGGGGGTGGAGGCACCGGGGAGCTGTTTTTT
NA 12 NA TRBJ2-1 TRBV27 CASSLYGQEQFF TGTGCCAGCAGTTTATACGGACAGGAGCAGTTCTTC
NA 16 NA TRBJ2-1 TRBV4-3 CASSQPYTGTYNEQFF TGCGCCAGCAGCCAACCGTATACCGGGACCTACAATGAGCAGTTCTTC
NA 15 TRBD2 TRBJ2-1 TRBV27 CASRNPGLFYNEQFF TGTGCCAGCAGGAACCCGGGACTATTCTACAATGAGCAGTTCTTC
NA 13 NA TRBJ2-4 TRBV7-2 CASSLDYQNIQYF TGTGCCAGCAGCTTGGACTACCAAAACATTCAGTACTTC
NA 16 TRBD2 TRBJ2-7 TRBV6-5 CASSYSGSLSSYEQYF TGTGCCAGCAGTTATAGCGGGAGCCTTTCCTCCTACGAGCAGTACTTC
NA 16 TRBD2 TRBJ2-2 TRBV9 CASSGTLAGVTGELFF TGTGCCAGCAGCGGGACACTAGCGGGGGTCACCGGGGAGCTGTTTTTT
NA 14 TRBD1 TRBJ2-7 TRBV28 CASGHGQGIGEQYF TGTGCCAGCGGGCATGGACAGGGGATCGGTGAGCAGTACTTC
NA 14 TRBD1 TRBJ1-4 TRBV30 CAAGTAATNEKLFF TGTGCCGCCGGGACAGCTGCAACTAATGAAAAACTGTTTTTT
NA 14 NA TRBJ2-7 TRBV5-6 CASSLVGSSYEQYF TGTGCCAGCAGCTTGGTCGGGAGCTCCTACGAGCAGTACTTC
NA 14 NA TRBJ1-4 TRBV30 CAWSSGQINEKLFF TGTGCCTGGAGTAGCGGACAGATTAATGAAAAACTGTTTTTT
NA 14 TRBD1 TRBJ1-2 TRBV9 CASSLGQGADGYTF TGTGCCAGCAGCTTAGGACAGGGGGCGGATGGCTACACCTTC
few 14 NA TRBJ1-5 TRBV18 CASSPQGSNQPQHF TGTGCCAGCTCACCACAGGGGTCCAATCAGCCCCAGCATTTT
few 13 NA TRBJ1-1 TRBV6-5 CASRLDPRTEAFF TGTGCCAGCAGACTTGACCCGCGGACTGAAGCTTTCTTT
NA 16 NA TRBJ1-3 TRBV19 CASTRIGRGSGNTIYF TGTGCCAGTACTAGGATTGGACGGGGCTCTGGAAACACCATATATTTT
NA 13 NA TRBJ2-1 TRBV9 CASSPQQETTAFF TGTGCCAGCAGCCCCCAACAGGAAACTACGGCGTTCTTC
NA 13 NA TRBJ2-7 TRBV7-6 CASSLAQNYEQYF TGTGCCAGCAGCTTAGCACAGAACTACGAGCAGTACTTC
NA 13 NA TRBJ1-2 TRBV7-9 CASSLAGYYGYTF TGTGCCAGCAGCTTAGCCGGTTATTATGGCTACACCTTC
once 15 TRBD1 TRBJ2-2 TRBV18 CASSPAGQGTGELFF TGTGCCAGCTCACCGGCAGGACAGGGGACCGGGGAGCTGTTTTTT